The 18 T cell receptor beta chains in this list originate from one sample, sequenced in a study of regulatory T cells in long-lasting Graves disease. Time point meaning: persistent/refractory GD, antithyroid drugs over 5 years with positive TRAb. The TCR library used RNA extracted from PBMCs. Investigators prepared the TCR beta libraries by applying iRepertoire HTBI primers and Arm-PCR of CDR3 regions. TCRdb processed the multiplex PCR reads anew with MiXCR; each CDR3 protein has one entry. Of 350,000 to 500,000 distinct CDR3 sequences listed, around 23% are singletons. The material was peripheral blood mononuclear cells (PBMCs), obtained when the disease was refractory, from a patient treated with antithyroid drugs. These receptors were collected from a female donor with Graves disease.

The gene calls are TRBV5-1 and TRBJ2-7; TRBD1 is a possible D gene (5 bases). V was shortened by 0 bases and J by 13 bases, with 26 bases between the two germline ends. The germline gives CDR1 SGHRS, CDR2 YFSETQ. The CDR3 covers 16 residues. CDR3 region: CASSLEGAYEQISGYF. CDR3 DNA sequence: TGCGCCAGCAGCTTGGAAGGGGCCTACGAGCAAATTTCTGGATACTTC.

This clonotype was counted many times. CDR3 in amino acids: CASSEARGTRGEQYF. CDR3 bases: TGTGCCAGCAGTGAAGCAAGGGGGACCAGAGGAGAGCAGTACTTC. This rearrangement joins TRBV2 to TRBJ2-7; D perhaps matches TRBD1 (6 bases). Per germline, CDR1 SNHLY and CDR2 FYNNEI. V was trimmed by 0 bases and J by 7 bases, leaving 16 bases between them. The CDR3 covers 15 residues.

This chain uses TRBV29-1 with TRBJ1-1; 9 bases agree with TRBD1. The CDR3 is 12 residues long. CDR1 and CDR2 from the germline V gene are SQVTM and ANQGSEA. V was pared by 4 bases and J by 7 bases, with 4 bases of the junction left unmatched. This CDR3 is CSVGRQGDEAFF. The CDR3 coding sequence is TGCAGCGTTGGAAGACAGGGGGATGAAGCTTTCTTT.

This chain links TRBV12-3 or TRBV12-4 with TRBJ1-1; 8 nucleotides match TRBD1. This CDR3 contains 15 residues. V gave up 6 bases and J gave up 0 bases; unmatched junction bases: 6. CDR3 bases: TGTGCCAGCAGGCCGCAGGGGGCACTGAACACTGAAGCTTTCTTT. Translating it yields CASRPQGALNTEAFF.

The chain recombines TRBV24-1 with TRBJ2-5; 7 bases line up with TRBD1. The CDR3 consists of 16 residues. Germline V gives CDR1 KGHDR, CDR2 SFDVKD. V lost 6 bases to trimming and J lost 3 bases; unmatched junction nucleotides: 12. CDR3 region: CATSSLRDSQEETQYF. In nucleotides, the CDR3 is TGTGCCACCAGTTCACTCCGGGACAGCCAAGAAGAGACCCAGTACTTC.

This clonotype showed up just a few times. The chain links TRBV6-1 to TRBJ2-7; TRBD2 aligns across 8 bases. The CDR3 extends over 15 amino acids. In germline, CDR1 is MNHNS, CDR2 SASEGT. V was clipped by 6 bases and J by 2 bases; unmatched bases: 9. The CDR3 bases are TGTGCCAGCAGCCAGACGGGGGGGGCTCCCTACGAGCAGTACTTC. It specifies CASSQTGGAPYEQYF.

The genes are TRBV7-9 and TRBJ2-7; D is ambiguous. CDR1 is SEHNR and CDR2 is FQNEAQ in the germline V gene (reference sequence). V lost 0 bases and J lost 0, with 12 bases in between. The CDR3 is made up of 16 amino acids. This CDR3 is CASSLAQAQSSYEQYF. CDR3 DNA sequence: TGTGCCAGCAGCTTAGCACAAGCACAGAGCTCCTACGAGCAGTACTTC.

With regard to this clonotype: A much larger clone lies one base from this, so it may be a read error. The final CDR3 position lacks the conserved phenylalanine or tryptophan, pointing to a likely read error. CDR3: CASSGEDSYNSPLHS. The CDR3 region has the DNA TGTGCCAGCAGTGGAGAGGACTCCTATAATTCACCCCTCCACTCT. The V call is TRBV28, the J call TRBJ1-6; no clear D. The length of the CDR3 is 15 residues. Between the trimmed V and J ends, which lost 5 bases and 0 bases, there was a span of 8 bases. The V gene's germline CDR1 is MDHEN and CDR2 SYDVKM.

The table lists this clonotype with a few counts. J is TRBJ2-6 and V is TRBV19; 9 bases map to TRBD1. This CDR3 spans 17 amino acids. Per the germline V gene, CDR1 is LNHDA and CDR2 is SQIVND (reference sequence). The trim removed 1 base at V and 0 bases at J, leaving 1 base unmatched. The CDR3 DNA follows: TGTGCCAGTAGTATAGGGACAGGGGTCTCTGGGGCCAACGTCCTGACTTTC. Translating gives CASSIGTGVSGANVLTF.

This clonotype was seen a handful of times. The rearrangement links TRBV19 to TRBJ1-5; D is ambiguous. Germline CDR1 reads LNHDA; CDR2 reads SQIVND (reference sequence). Trimming removed 5 bases at V and 0 bases at J, with 14 bases between. This CDR3 has 16 residues. Here the CDR3 reads CASSRTASYSNQPQHF. DNA of the CDR3: TGTGCCAGTAGTCGGACGGCGTCTTATAGCAATCAGCCCCAGCATTTT. Filled out from reference TRBV19 and TRBJ1-5, the complete variable domain reads DGGITQSPKYLFRKEGQNVTLSCEQNLNHDAMYWYRQDPGQGLRLIYYSQIVNDFQKGDIAEGYSVSREKKESFPLTVTSAQKNPTAFYLCASSRTASYSNQPQHFGDGTRLSIL.

As to this clonotype: One junction end disagrees with the germline gene, perhaps due to a read error. The chain has TRBV12-3 or TRBV12-4 and TRBJ2-2, with 10 bases identical to TRBD2. This CDR3 is 15 amino acids long. The CDR3 here is CASSPGLAQSGEPFF. CDR3 DNA sequence: TGTGCCAGCAGCCCGGGACTAGCGCAGAGCGGGGAGCCGTTTTTT.

For the CDR3, the DNA is TGTGCCAGCAGCTTTATGGGAGGAGGGACCGGGGAGCTGTTTTTT. This codes for CASSFMGGGTGELFF. This chain uses TRBV7-2 with TRBJ2-2, with D perhaps TRBD2 (6 bases). Per germline, CDR1 SGHTA and CDR2 FQGNSA. This CDR3 is 15 amino acids long. Between the trimmed V and J ends, which lost 3 bases and 5 bases, there was a span of 13 bases.

The chain carries TRBV12-3 or TRBV12-4 and TRBJ2-2, with 11 bases identical to TRBD2. The CDR3 is 17 amino acids. Trimming took 5 bases from V and 5 from J; bases not matched to a gene: 10. CDR3 nucleotides: TGTGCCAGCAGTGAGTGGCTAGCGGGAGGAGAAACCGGGGAGCTGTTTTTT. The encoded protein is CASSEWLAGGETGELFF.

This clonotype was recorded a few times. V is TRBV7-2 and J is TRBJ1-3, with no clear D. CDR1 is SGHTA, CDR2 FQGNSA, per germline. The CDR3 spans 14 residues. V gave up 8 bases and J gave up 2 bases, with 13 bases separating them. CDR3 DNA sequence: TGTGCCAGCTCGCTCGTCGGGGCTGGAAACACCATATATTTT. Translation: CASSLVGAGNTIYF.

Ten or more counts support this clonotype. The V gene is TRBV6-5, the J gene TRBJ2-2, with D perhaps matching TRBD2 (5 bases). The germline V gene encodes CDR1 MNHEY and CDR2 SVGAGI. V was clipped by 2 bases and J by 7 bases, with 14 bases between them. The CDR3 has 15 amino acids. CDR3 sequence (DNA): TGTGCCAGCAGTTACGTCCGGAGCGGCAACGGGGAGCTGTTTTTT. Its translation: CASSYVRSGNGELFF.

This clonotype was found many times. V usage is TRBV20-1 and J usage is TRBJ1-5; D is perhaps TRBD1 (5 bases). The CDR3 has 12 amino acids. V shed 0 bases and J shed 6 bases, with 6 bases lying between them. Germline CDR1 DFQATT, CDR2 SNEGSKA (reference sequence). The CDR3 bases are TGCAGTGCTAGAGACAGGGTTCAGCCCCAGCATTTT. Translated, it gives CSARDRVQPQHF.

This clonotype showed up many times. The V and J genes are TRBV20-1 and TRBJ2-7; D unresolved. The ends were cut back, 3 bases at V and 4 bases at J, with 10 bases in the middle. Germline CDR1 and CDR2: DFQATT and SNEGSKA (reference sequence). The CDR3 loop spans 12 amino acids. CDR3 nucleotides: TGCAGTGCTAGTTCCCAGGAGTACGAGCAGTACTTC. Translation: CSASSQEYEQYF.

The sample holds one count of this clonotype. The rearrangement links TRBV5-1 to TRBJ1-5; the match to TRBD1 covers 8 bases. The J segment lost 7 bases and the V segment lost 0 bases, leaving 9 bases of the junction unmatched. Germline V CDR1 and CDR2: SGHRS, YFSETQ. The CDR3 is 16 amino acids. CDR3 amino acids: CASSLGTGTGPQPQHF. In nucleotides, the CDR3 is TGCGCCAGCAGCTTGGGTACCGGGACAGGCCCACAGCCCCAGCATTTT. The full variable domain, its missing parts supplied by reference TRBV5-1 and TRBJ1-5, is KAGVTQTPRYLIKTRGQQVTLSCSPISGHRSVSWYQQTPGQGLQFLFEYFSETQRNKGNFPGRFSGRQFSNSRSEMNVSTLELGDSALYLCASSLGTGTGPQPQHFGDGTRLSIL.